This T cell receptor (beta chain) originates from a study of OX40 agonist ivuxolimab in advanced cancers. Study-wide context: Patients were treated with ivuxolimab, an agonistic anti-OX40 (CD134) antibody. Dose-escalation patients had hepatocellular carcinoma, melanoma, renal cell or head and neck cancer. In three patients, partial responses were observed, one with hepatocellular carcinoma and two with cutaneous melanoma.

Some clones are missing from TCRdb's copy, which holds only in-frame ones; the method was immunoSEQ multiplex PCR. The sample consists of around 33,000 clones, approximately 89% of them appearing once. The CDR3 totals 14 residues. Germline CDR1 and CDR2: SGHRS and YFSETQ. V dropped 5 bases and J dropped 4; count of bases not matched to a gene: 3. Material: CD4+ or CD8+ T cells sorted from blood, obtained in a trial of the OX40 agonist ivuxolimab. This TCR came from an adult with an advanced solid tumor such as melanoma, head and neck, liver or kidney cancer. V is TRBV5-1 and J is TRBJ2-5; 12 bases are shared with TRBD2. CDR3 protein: CASRPGLAGETQYF. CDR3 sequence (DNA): TGCGCCAGCAGACCGGGACTAGCGGGAGAGACCCAGTACTTC.